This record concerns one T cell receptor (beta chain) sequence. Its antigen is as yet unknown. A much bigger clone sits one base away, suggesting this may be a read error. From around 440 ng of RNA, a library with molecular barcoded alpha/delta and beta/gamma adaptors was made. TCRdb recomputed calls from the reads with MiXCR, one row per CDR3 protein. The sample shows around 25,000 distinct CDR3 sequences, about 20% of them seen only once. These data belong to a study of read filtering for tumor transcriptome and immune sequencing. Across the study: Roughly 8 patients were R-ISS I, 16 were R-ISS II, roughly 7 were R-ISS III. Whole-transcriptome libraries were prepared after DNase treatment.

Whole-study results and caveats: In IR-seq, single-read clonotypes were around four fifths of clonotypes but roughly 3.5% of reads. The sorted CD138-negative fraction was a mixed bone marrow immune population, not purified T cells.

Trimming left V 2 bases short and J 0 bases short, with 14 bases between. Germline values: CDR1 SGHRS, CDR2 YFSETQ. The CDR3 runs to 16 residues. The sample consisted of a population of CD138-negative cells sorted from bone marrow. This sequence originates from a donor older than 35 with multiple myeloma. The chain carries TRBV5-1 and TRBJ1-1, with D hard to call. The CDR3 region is CASSFVEVHMNTEAFF. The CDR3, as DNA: TGCGCCAGCAGCTTTGTGGAAGTACACATGAACACTGAAGCTTTCTTT.